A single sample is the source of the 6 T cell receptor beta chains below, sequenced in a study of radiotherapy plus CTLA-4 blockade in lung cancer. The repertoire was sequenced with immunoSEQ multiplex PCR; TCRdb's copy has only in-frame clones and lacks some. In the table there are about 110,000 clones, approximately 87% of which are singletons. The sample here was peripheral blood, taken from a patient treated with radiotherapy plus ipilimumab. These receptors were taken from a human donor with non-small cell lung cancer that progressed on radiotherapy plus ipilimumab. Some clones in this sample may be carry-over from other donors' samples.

The CDR3, as DNA: TGCGCCAGCAGCTTGGACGGTTTCTCTGGAAACACCATATATTTT. Amino acids: CASSLDGFSGNTIYF. The chain links TRBV5-1 to TRBJ1-3; no clear D. The germline gives CDR1 SGHRS, CDR2 YFSETQ. Trimming pared 0 bases from V and 0 bases from J, leaving 7 bases between. The CDR3 runs 15 residues.

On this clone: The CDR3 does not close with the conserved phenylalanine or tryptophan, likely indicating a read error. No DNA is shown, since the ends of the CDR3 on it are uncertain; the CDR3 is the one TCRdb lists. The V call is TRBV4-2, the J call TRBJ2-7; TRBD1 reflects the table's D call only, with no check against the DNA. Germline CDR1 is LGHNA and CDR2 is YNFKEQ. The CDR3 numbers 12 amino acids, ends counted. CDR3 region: CASSPSQDSFRL.

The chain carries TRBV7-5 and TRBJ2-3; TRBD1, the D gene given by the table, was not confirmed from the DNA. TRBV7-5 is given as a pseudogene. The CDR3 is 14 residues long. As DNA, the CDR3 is TGTGCCAGCACCCTTGGACAGGGGACAGATACGCAGTATTTT. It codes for CASTLGQGTDTQYF.

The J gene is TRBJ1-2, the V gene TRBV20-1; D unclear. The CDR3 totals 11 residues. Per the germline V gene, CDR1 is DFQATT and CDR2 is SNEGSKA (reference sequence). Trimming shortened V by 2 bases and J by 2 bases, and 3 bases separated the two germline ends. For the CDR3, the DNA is TGCAGTGCTAGACTCAACTATGGCTACACCTTC. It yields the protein CSARLNYGYTF.

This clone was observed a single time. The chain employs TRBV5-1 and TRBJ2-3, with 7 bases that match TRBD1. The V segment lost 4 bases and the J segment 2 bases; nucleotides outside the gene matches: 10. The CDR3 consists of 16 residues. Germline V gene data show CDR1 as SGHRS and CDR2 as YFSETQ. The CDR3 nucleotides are TGCGCCAGCAGCATCTCGACAGGGTACACCACAGATACGCAGTATTTT. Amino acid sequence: CASSISTGYTTDTQYF. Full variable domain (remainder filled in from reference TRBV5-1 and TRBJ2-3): KAGVTQTPRYLIKTRGQQVTLSCSPISGHRSVSWYQQTPGQGLQFLFEYFSETQRNKGNFPGRFSGRQFSNSRSEMNVSTLELGDSALYLCASSISTGYTTDTQYFGPGTRLTVL.

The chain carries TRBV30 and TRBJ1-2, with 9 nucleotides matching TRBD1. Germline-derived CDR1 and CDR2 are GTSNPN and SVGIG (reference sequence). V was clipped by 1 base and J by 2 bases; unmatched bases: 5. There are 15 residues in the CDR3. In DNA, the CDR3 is TGTGCCTGGAGTGCAGGACAGGGGAACAACTATGGCTACACCTTC. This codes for CAWSAGQGNNYGYTF.